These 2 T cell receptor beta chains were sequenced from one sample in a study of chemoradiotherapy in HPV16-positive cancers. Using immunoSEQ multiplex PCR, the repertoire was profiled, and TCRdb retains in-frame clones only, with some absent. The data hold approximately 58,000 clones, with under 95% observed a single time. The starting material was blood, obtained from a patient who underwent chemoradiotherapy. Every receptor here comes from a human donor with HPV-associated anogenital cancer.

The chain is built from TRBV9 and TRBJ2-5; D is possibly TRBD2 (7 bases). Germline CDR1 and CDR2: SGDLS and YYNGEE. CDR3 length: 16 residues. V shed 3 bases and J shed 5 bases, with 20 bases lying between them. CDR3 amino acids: CASSAGGQPQGETQYF. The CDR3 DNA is TGTGCCAGCAGCGCGGGGGGACAACCTCAGGGGGAGACCCAGTACTTC.

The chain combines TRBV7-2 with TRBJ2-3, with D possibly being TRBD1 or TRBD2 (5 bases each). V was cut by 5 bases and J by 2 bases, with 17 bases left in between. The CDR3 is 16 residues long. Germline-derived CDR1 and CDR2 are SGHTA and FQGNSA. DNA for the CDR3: TGTGCCAGCAGCCTGAGACAGAGCGGTTCCACAGATACGCAGTATTTT. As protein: CASSLRQSGSTDTQYF. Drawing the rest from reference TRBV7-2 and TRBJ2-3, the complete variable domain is GAGVSQSPSNKVTEKGKDVELRCDPISGHTALYWYRQSLGQGLEFLIYFQGNSAPDKSGLPSDRFSAERTGGSVSTLTIQRTQQEDSAVYLCASSLRQSGSTDTQYFGPGTRLTVL.